The 19 T cell receptor beta chains listed next were all sequenced from one sample in a study of blood T cell repertoires in COVID-19. Assay: immunoSEQ multiplex PCR; the TCRdb copy retains only in-frame clones and omits some. The data contain under 400,000 clones, 88% of them singletons. The material sequenced was PBMCs or T cells enriched from blood (not recorded which). These receptors were obtained from a woman aged 25 to 45 who had been exposed to COVID-19.

The gene calls are TRBV7-6 and TRBJ1-3, with 7 bases matching TRBD1. Trimming took 4 bases from V and 2 from J; bases not matched to a gene: 5. This CDR3 is 15 amino acids long. Germline V gene data show CDR1 as SGHVS and CDR2 as FNYEAQ. The CDR3 DNA sequence: TGTGCCAGCAGCTCCTTGACAGGGCCTGGAAACACCATATATTTT. Translation: CASSSLTGPGNTIYF.

The V call is TRBV6-5, the J call TRBJ1-3, with unresolved D. The CDR3 sequence is 16 residues long. The germline V and J ends were trimmed by 0 bases and 4 bases, with 13 bases remaining between them. CDR1 is MNHEY, CDR2 SVGAGI, per germline. The CDR3: CASSYSKPTSGNTIYF. CDR3 nucleotides: TGTGCCAGCAGTTACTCGAAGCCTACGTCAGGAAACACCATATATTTT.

This CDR3 reads CASSARGSEAFF. CDR3 coding DNA: TGTGCCAGTAGTGCCAGGGGATCTGAAGCTTTCTTT. The rearrangement joins TRBV19 to TRBJ1-1; TRBD1 is a possible D gene (6 bases). Trimming pared 5 bases from V and 6 bases from J, leaving 10 bases between. The CDR3 has 12 amino acids. Germline-derived CDR1 and CDR2 are LNHDA and SQIVND (reference sequence). Drawing the rest from reference TRBV19 and TRBJ1-1, the complete variable domain is DGGITQSPKYLFRKEGQNVTLSCEQNLNHDAMYWYRQDPGQGLRLIYYSQIVNDFQKGDIAEGYSVSREKKESFPLTVTSAQKNPTAFYLCASSARGSEAFFGQGTRLTVV.

The rearrangement uses TRBV28 and TRBJ1-4; 7 bases align to TRBD1. This CDR3 is 15 amino acids long. In germline, CDR1 is MDHEN, CDR2 SYDVKM. Trimming removed 5 bases from V and 6 bases from J; junction bases left unmatched: 9. This CDR3 reads CASSTRQGGHEKLFF. CDR3 DNA sequence: TGTGCCAGCAGTACGCGACAGGGAGGTCATGAAAAACTGTTTTTT.

This clone was observed a single time. This chain joins TRBV9 and TRBJ2-5; TRBD2 is a possible D gene (7 bases). The V end lost 0 bases, the J end lost 3 bases, and 15 bases lay between the germline ends. The CDR3 runs 16 residues. Germline V gene lookup returns CDR1 SGDLS and CDR2 YYNGEE. DNA for the CDR3: TGTGCCAGCAGCGTAGCAAACGGGGGGCCTGAAGAGACCCAGTACTTC. Protein product: CASSVANGGPEETQYF.

V gene TRBV13 combines with J gene TRBJ1-2; D unresolved. From germline, CDR1 is PRHDT and CDR2 FYEKMQ (reference sequence). Trimming pared 1 base from V and 4 bases from J, leaving 13 bases between. The CDR3 is 15 residues long. This CDR3 reads CASSLVSADSYGYTF. CDR3 in DNA: TGTGCCAGCAGCTTAGTGTCGGCGGACTCCTATGGCTACACCTTC.

The rearrangement joins TRBV5-6 to TRBJ2-5, with a weak D call TRBD1 (6 bases). The CDR3 extends over 13 amino acids. With 6 bases removed from V and 5 bases from J, the gap between germline ends came to 14 bases. The germline gives CDR1 SGHDT, CDR2 YYEEEE. CDR3 nucleotide sequence: TGTGCCAGCACCAGGACAGACGAGGAGACCCAGTACTTC. It specifies CASTRTDEETQYF.

This clone appeared once. The V and J genes are TRBV3-1 (or the pseudogene TRBV3-2) and TRBJ1-2; D call uncertain. CDR3 length equals 13 residues. Germline CDR1 LGHDT, CDR2 YNNKEL (reference sequence). V was cut by 0 bases and J by 4 bases, with 6 bases left in between. CDR3 coding DNA: TGTGCCAGCAGCCAAGATGGCAGCTATGGCTACACCTTC. Translating it yields CASSQDGSYGYTF.

The chain employs TRBV19 and TRBJ2-6, with TRBD1 matching 11 bases. Losses at the gene ends were 4 bases for V and 0 bases for J; bases not matched to a gene: 5. The CDR3 runs to 18 residues. Germline CDR1 reads LNHDA; CDR2 reads SQIVND (reference sequence). CDR3 bases: TGTGCCAGTAGTACCCGGACAGGGGGCAGCTCTGGGGCCAACGTCCTGACTTTC. Its protein is CASSTRTGGSSGANVLTF.

The chain joins TRBV19 to TRBJ1-5, with 8 bases fitting TRBD1. CDR1 is LNHDA, CDR2 SQIVND, per germline (reference sequence). J lost 6 bases, V lost 3 bases, and 4 bases had no gene match. The CDR3 runs to 14 residues. CDR3 amino acids: CASSMGQVIQPQHF. The CDR3 DNA sequence: TGTGCCAGTAGTATGGGACAGGTGATTCAGCCCCAGCATTTT.

The chain combines TRBV29-1 with TRBJ2-1; no definite D call. The V gene lost 6 bases and the J gene lost 3 bases, with 12 bases spanning the gap. The CDR3 has 13 residues. The germline CDR1 and CDR2 sequences are SQVTM and ANQGSEA. The CDR3 DNA is TGCAGCGTAGCGCATATCAACTACAATGAGCAGTTCTTC. Translated: CSVAHINYNEQFF.

The chain links TRBV27 to TRBJ2-7; TRBD1 is a possible D gene (6 bases). CDR1 is MNHEY and CDR2 is SMNVEV in the germline V gene (reference sequence). The CDR3 is 15 residues long. The V end was cut by 7 bases, the J end by 3 bases, with 19 bases between. Written as DNA, the CDR3 is TGTGCCAGCACCTTCAACCGGGACACCTACTACGAGCAGTACTTC. This encodes CASTFNRDTYYEQYF.

For the CDR3, the DNA is TGTGCCAGCAGCGCGCTAGCGGGAGTCTACAATGAGCAGTTCTTC. It is translated as CASSALAGVYNEQFF. This chain links TRBV6-4 with TRBJ2-1; 10 nucleotides match TRBD2. CDR1 is MRHNA, CDR2 SNTAGT, per germline. The CDR3 extends over 15 amino acids. Trimming cost V 6 bases and J 3 bases; bases outside gene matches: 5.

V is TRBV3-1 (or the pseudogene TRBV3-2) and J is TRBJ1-1, with D perhaps TRBD1 (5 bases). This CDR3 is built from 15 residues. V gave up 1 base and J gave up 5 bases, with 14 bases separating them. The germline gives CDR1 LGHDT, CDR2 YNNKEL (reference sequence). The CDR3 is CASSQAGRVGTEAFF. CDR3 nucleotides: TGTGCCAGCAGCCAAGCCGGCAGGGTGGGGACTGAAGCTTTCTTT.

The genes are TRBV5-5 and TRBJ2-5; D is unclear. CDR3 length equals 15 residues. Between the trimmed V and J ends, which lost 0 bases and 5 bases, there was a span of 14 bases. Germline values: CDR1 SGHKS, CDR2 YYEKEE (reference sequence). The CDR3 nucleotides are TGTGCCAGCAGCTTGGGGGCCCGCCAAGAGGAGACCCAGTACTTC. Translation gives CASSLGARQEETQYF.

This chain uses TRBV7-8 with TRBJ1-3, with D perhaps matching TRBD1 (6 bases). Germline V gene sequence: CDR1 SGHVS, CDR2 FQNEAQ. CDR3 length equals 17 residues. Between the trimmed V and J ends, which lost 5 bases and 0 bases, there was a span of 17 bases. This CDR3 is CASSLRDTPTSGNTIYF. The CDR3 bases are TGTGCCAGCAGCCTCCGGGACACCCCGACCTCTGGAAACACCATATATTTT. The whole variable domain, remainder taken from reference TRBV7-8 and TRBJ1-3, is GAGVSQSPRYKVAKRGQDVALRCDPISGHVSLFWYQQALGQGPEFLTYFQNEAQLDKSGLPSDRFFAERPEGSVSTLKIQRTQQEDSAVYLCASSLRDTPTSGNTIYFGEGSWLTVV.

This sequence joins TRBV6-5 and TRBJ1-3; TRBD1 agrees at 7 bases. CDR3 length: 15 amino acids. J was trimmed by 5 bases and V by 0 bases; bases with no gene match: 4. Germline CDR1 reads MNHEY; CDR2 reads SVGAGI. The CDR3 sequence: CASSYSWDSRNTIYF. CDR3 in DNA: TGTGCCAGCAGTTACTCGTGGGACAGCAGAAACACCATATATTTT.

Comments on this clone: The sample has other DNA sequences that encode this CDR3 too. The genes are TRBV11-3 and TRBJ2-7, with a tentative D call TRBD2 (6 bases). Trimming took off 5 bases at V and 2 bases at J, with 10 bases between the two ends. Per germline, CDR1 SGHNT and CDR2 YENEEA. This CDR3 contains 13 residues. This CDR3 is CASSPRTTYEQYF. In nucleotides, the CDR3 is TGTGCCAGCAGCCCAAGGACTACCTACGAGCAGTACTTC.

The gene calls are TRBV27 and TRBJ2-1, with 7 bases fitting TRBD2. Germline loops: CDR1 MNHEY, CDR2 SMNVEV (reference sequence). With V trimmed by 6 bases and J by 6 bases, 14 bases remained unmatched. The length of the CDR3 is 16 residues. The CDR3 is CASRAGAGGGANEQFF. The CDR3 DNA sequence: TGTGCCAGCAGGGCCGGGGCTGGGGGAGGGGCCAATGAGCAGTTCTTC.